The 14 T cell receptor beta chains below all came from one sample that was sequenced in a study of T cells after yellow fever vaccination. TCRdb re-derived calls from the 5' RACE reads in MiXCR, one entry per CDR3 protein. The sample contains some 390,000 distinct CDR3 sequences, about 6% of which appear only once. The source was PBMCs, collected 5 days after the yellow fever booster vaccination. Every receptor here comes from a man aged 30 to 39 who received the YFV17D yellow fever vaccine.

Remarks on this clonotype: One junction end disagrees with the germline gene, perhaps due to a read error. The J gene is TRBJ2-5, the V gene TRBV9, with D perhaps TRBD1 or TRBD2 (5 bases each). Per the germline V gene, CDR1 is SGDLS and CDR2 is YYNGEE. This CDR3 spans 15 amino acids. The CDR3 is CASSVGTTYQETLYF. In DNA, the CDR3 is TGTGCCAGCAGCGTTGGGACGACGTACCAAGAGACCCTGTACTTC.

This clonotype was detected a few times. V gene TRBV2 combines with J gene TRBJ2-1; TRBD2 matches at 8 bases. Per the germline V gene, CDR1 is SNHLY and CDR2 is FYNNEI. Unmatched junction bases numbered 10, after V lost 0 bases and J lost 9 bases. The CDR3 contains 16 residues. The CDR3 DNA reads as TGTGCCAGCAGTGAAGCCACAGCGGGAGTAATTGTTGAGCAGTTCTTC. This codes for CASSEATAGVIVEQFF. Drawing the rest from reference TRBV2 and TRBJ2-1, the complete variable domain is EPEVTQTPSHQVTQMGQEVILRCVPISNHLYFYWYRQILGQKVEFLVSFYNNEISEKSEIFDDQFSVERPDGSNFTLKIRSTKLEDSAMYFCASSEATAGVIVEQFFGPGTRLTVL.

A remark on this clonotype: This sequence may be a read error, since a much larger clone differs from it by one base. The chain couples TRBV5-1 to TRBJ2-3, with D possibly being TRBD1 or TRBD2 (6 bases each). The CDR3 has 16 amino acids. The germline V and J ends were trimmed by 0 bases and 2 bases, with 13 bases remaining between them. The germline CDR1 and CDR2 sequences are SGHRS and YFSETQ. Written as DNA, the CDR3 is TGCGCCAGCAGCTTGGCCCGGGGGCTTGTCACAGATACGCAGTATTTT. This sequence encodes CASSLARGLVTDTQYF.

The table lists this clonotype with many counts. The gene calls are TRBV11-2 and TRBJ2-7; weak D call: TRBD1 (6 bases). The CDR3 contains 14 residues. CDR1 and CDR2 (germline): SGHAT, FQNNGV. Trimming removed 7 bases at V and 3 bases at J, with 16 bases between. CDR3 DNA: TGTGCCAGCATGAGTTGGTCCAGGGGCTACGAGCAGTACTTC. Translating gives CASMSWSRGYEQYF.

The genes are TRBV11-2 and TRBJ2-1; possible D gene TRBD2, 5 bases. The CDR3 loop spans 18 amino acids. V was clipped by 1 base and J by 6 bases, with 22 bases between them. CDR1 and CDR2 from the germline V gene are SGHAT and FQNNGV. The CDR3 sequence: CASSLVSGARLNRNEQFF. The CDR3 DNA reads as TGTGCCAGCAGCTTAGTCTCTGGAGCCAGACTAAATCGCAATGAGCAGTTCTTC.

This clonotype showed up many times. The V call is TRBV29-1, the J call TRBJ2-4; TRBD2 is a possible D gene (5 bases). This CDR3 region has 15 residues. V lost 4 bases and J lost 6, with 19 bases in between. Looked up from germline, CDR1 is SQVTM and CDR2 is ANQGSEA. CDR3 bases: TGCAGCGTTGTTAGAGGGTCCTTAACGAGAAACATTCAGTACTTC. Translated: CSVVRGSLTRNIQYF. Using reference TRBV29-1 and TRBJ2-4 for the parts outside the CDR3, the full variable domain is SAVISQKPSRDICQRGTSLTIQCQVDSQVTMMFWYRQQPGQSLTLIATANQGSEATYESGFVIDKFPISRPNLTFSTLTVSNMSPEDSSIYLCSVVRGSLTRNIQYFGAGTRLSVL.

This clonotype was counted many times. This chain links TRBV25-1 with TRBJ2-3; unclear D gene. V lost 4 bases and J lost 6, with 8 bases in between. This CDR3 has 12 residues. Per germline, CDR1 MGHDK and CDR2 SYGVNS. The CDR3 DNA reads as TGTGCCAGCAGTGGCCCGTCGGATACGCAGTATTTT. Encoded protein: CASSGPSDTQYF.

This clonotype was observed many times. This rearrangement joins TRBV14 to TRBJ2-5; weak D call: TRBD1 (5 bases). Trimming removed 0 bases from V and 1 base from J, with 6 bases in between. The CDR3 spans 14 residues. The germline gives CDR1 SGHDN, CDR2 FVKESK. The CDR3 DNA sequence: TGTGCCAGCAGCCAAGATCAGGGCCAAGAGACCCAGTACTTC. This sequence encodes CASSQDQGQETQYF. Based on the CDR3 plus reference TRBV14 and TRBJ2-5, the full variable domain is EAGVTQFPSHSVIEKGQTVTLRCDPISGHDNLYWYRRVMGKEIKFLLHFVKESKQDESGMPNNRFLAERTGGTYSTLKVQPAELEDSGVYFCASSQDQGQETQYFGPGTRLLVL.

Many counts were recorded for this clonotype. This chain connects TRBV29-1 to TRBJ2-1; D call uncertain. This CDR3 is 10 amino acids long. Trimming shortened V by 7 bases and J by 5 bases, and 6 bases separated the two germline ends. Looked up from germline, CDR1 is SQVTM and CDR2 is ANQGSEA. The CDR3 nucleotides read TGCAGCGGCAAACACAATGAGCAGTTCTTC. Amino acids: CSGKHNEQFF.

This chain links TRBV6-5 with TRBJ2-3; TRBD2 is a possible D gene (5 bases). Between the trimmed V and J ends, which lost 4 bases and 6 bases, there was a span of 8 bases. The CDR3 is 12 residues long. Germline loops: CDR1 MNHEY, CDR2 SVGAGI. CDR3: CASSSDWDTQYF. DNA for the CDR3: TGTGCCAGCAGTTCGGACTGGGATACGCAGTATTTT.

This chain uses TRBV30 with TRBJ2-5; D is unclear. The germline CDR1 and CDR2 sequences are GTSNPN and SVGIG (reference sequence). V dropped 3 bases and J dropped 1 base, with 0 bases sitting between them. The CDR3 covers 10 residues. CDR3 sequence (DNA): TGTGCCTGGAGCCAAGAGACCCAGTACTTC. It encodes CAWSQETQYF.

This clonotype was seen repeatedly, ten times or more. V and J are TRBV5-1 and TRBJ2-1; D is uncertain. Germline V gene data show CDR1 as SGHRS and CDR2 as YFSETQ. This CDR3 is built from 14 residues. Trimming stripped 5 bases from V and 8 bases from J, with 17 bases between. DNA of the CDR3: TGCGCCAGCAGTATAGAGGTTACAAGCGATGAGCAGTTCTTC. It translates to CASSIEVTSDEQFF.

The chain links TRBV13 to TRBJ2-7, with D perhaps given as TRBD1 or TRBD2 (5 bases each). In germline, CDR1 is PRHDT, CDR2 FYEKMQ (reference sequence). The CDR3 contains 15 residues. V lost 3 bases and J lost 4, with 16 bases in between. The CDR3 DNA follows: TGTGCCAGCAGCTTTACCGGGACGGAGGTTTACGAGCAGTACTTC. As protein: CASSFTGTEVYEQYF.

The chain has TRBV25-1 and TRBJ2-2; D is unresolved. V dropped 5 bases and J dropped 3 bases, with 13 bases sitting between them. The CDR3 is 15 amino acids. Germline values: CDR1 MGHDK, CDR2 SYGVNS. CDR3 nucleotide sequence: TGTGCCAGCAGTTACCGCTACGGGTACACCGGGGAGCTGTTTTTT. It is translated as CASSYRYGYTGELFF.